These 8 T cell receptor beta chains came from one sample sequenced in a study of blood T cell repertoires in COVID-19 (TCRdb year 2020). Library generation was performed with the immunoSEQ multiplex PCR assay. The table comes from immuneACCESS by way of TCRdb, which keeps in-frame sequences with V and J called. Part of the clones is missing from these tables; in studies checked, under half for an unresolved V gene and the rest for unknown reasons. The sample contains about 95,000 clones, approximately 91% of them found a single time. The leading ten clones occupy about 3.2% of the sample. The sequenced sample consisted of peripheral blood. The source of these receptors is a woman aged 70-85 years with acute or convalescent COVID-19.

The chain links TRBV6-2 or TRBV6-3 to TRBJ2-5; D is undetermined. This CDR3 has 14 amino acids. Trimming stripped 6 bases from V and 1 base from J, with 12 bases between. Germline values: CDR1 MNHEY, CDR2 SVGEGT. In DNA, the CDR3 is TGTGCCAGCAGCAATACAGTGTCCCAAGAGACCCAGTACTTC. Protein product: CASSNTVSQETQYF.

In this sample, this clone turned up once. The chain has TRBV18 and TRBJ1-4; 11 nucleotides agree with TRBD1. Germline V lookup: CDR1 KGHSH, CDR2 LQKENI. The V and J ends lost 3 bases and 0 bases, in that order; junction bases with no gene match: 3. The CDR3 covers 17 residues. CDR3 in amino acids: CASSPPGQGATNEKLFF. DNA of the CDR3: TGTGCCAGCTCACCTCCGGGACAGGGGGCAACTAATGAAAAACTGTTTTTT.

This chain links TRBV2 with TRBJ1-3; a weak D match, TRBD1 (6 bases). The CDR3 length is 15 residues. Trimming stripped 6 bases from V and 2 bases from J, with 14 bases between. Germline CDR1 and CDR2: SNHLY and FYNNEI. CDR3 nucleotides: TGTGCCAGCAGCGGCACAGGGACCCCTGGAAACACCATATATTTT. Translating gives CASSGTGTPGNTIYF.

CDR3 protein: CATSRDRLALPDTQYF. CDR3 sequence (DNA): TGTGCCACCAGCAGAGATCGACTAGCCCTCCCAGATACGCAGTATTTT. J is TRBJ2-3 and V is TRBV15; 7 nucleotides align to TRBD2. Germline V gene lookup returns CDR1 LNHNV and CDR2 YYDKDF (reference sequence). The CDR3 sequence is 16 residues long. V shed 0 bases, J shed 4 bases, and the junction held 7 bases outside the gene matches.

The chain joins TRBV11-3 to TRBJ1-3; no definite D call. Germline CDR1 reads SGHNT; CDR2 reads YENEEA. Between the trimmed V and J ends, which lost 0 bases and 0 bases, there was a span of 9 bases. The CDR3 spans 16 residues. The CDR3, as DNA: TGTGCCAGCAGCTTAGAGGTAGAGGACTCTGGAAACACCATATATTTT. Translation: CASSLEVEDSGNTIYF.

With respect to this clone: In the same sample, other DNA sequences code for this CDR3. CDR3 nucleotides: TGTGCCAGCAGTTACCGGGGGGAGAACACTGAAGCTTTCTTT. Its translation: CASSYRGENTEAFF. The rearrangement links TRBV6-5 to TRBJ1-1, with D possibly matching TRBD1 (5 bases). Trimming pared 2 bases from V and 1 base from J, leaving 8 bases between. Germline loops: CDR1 MNHEY, CDR2 SVGAGI. The CDR3 runs to 14 residues.

This chain links TRBV9 with TRBJ1-1; D uncertain. The CDR3 is 15 residues long. Deletions cut 8 bases from V and 0 bases from J, with 17 bases between. Per the germline V gene, CDR1 is SGDLS and CDR2 is YYNGEE. DNA of the CDR3: TGTGCCAGATATAACATCCACTACATGAACACTGAAGCTTTCTTT. It yields the protein CARYNIHYMNTEAFF.

V usage is TRBV6-2 or TRBV6-3 and J usage is TRBJ2-2; 8 positions agree with TRBD1. Trimming removed 6 bases from V and 4 bases from J; junction bases left unmatched: 4. The CDR3 is 14 amino acids. Germline CDR1 and CDR2: MNHEY and SVGEGT. The CDR3 sequence: CASSRTGSTGELFF. As DNA, the CDR3 is TGTGCCAGCAGCCGGACAGGGAGCACCGGGGAGCTGTTTTTT.